A single sample is the source of the 14 T cell receptor beta chains below, sequenced in a study of T cell repertoires in cytomegalovirus infection. TCRdb reprocessed the reads with MiXCR, giving one entry per CDR3 protein. The table has around 170,000 distinct CDR3 sequences, about an eighth seen once; the top ten hold 27%. Material: PBMCs. The source is a human donor in good health (CMV status not recorded). Some clones in this sample may be carry-over from other donors' samples.

This clonotype occurred many times. The J gene is TRBJ2-7, the V gene TRBV4-3; perhaps TRBD2 as D (6 bases). The CDR3 spans 16 residues. Germline values: CDR1 LGHNA, CDR2 YSLEER. V was cut by 1 base and J by 5 bases, with 18 bases left in between. This chain's CDR3 is CASSQGRGTVSNEQYF. In DNA, the CDR3 is TGCGCCAGCAGCCAAGGACGCGGGACGGTCTCAAACGAGCAGTACTTC.

This clonotype was found a few times. The V gene is TRBV29-1, the J gene TRBJ2-7; D remains ambiguous. Germline CDR1 is SQVTM and CDR2 is ANQGSEA. The CDR3 length is 14 residues. V was trimmed by 5 bases and J by 2 bases, leaving 16 bases between them. CDR3 residues: CSVMPGPLPYEQYF. The DNA for the CDR3 is TGCAGCGTTATGCCCGGACCTCTGCCCTACGAGCAGTACTTC.

This clonotype was observed a few times. The chain joins TRBV12-3 or TRBV12-4 to TRBJ2-1; D remains ambiguous. The V end lost 7 bases, the J end lost 4 bases, and 11 bases lay between the germline ends. The CDR3 is made up of 13 amino acids. DNA of the CDR3: TGTGCCAGCAAGTCATGCGGTTACAATGAGCAGTTCTTC. It is translated as CASKSCGYNEQFF.

This clonotype has a count of ten or more. The chain has TRBV10-3 and TRBJ2-1, with 11 positions matching TRBD1. The CDR3 covers 16 residues. The germline CDR1 and CDR2 sequences are ENHRY and SYGVKD. V lost 5 bases and J lost 7; bases outside the gene matches: 10. CDR3 sequence: CAISTGQGAGGNEQFF. CDR3 nucleotides: TGTGCCATCAGTACCGGACAGGGGGCAGGAGGAAATGAGCAGTTCTTC.

In this sample, this clonotype turned up a few times. This sequence joins TRBV28 and TRBJ2-1, with D maybe TRBD2 (6 bases). CDR1 is MDHEN and CDR2 is SYDVKM in the germline V gene. V was pared by 3 bases and J by 0 bases, with 12 bases between. CDR3 length equals 16 residues. CDR3 nucleotide sequence: TGTGCCAGCAGTTTGGGGGGAGCCCACTCCTACAATGAGCAGTTCTTC. This encodes CASSLGGAHSYNEQFF.

This clonotype was detected many times. The chain couples TRBV27 to TRBJ2-1; no reliable D call. The germline V and J ends were trimmed by 3 bases and 16 bases, with 16 bases remaining between them. The CDR3 has 12 amino acids. Per the germline V gene, CDR1 is MNHEY and CDR2 is SMNVEV (reference sequence). CDR3 residues: CASSFLDGRNFF. CDR3 DNA: TGTGCCAGCAGTTTCCTGGACGGGCGAAATTTCTTC.

This clonotype was seen more than once but under ten times. The chain joins TRBV29-1 to TRBJ1-1; D call uncertain. This CDR3 spans 13 amino acids. Germline assignment: CDR1 SQVTM and CDR2 ANQGSEA. V lost 2 bases, J lost 5 bases, and 12 bases lay in between. DNA for the CDR3: TGCAGCGTTGAAACGGGTGCGGGGACTGAAGCTTTCTTT. Its translation: CSVETGAGTEAFF.

This clonotype was counted ten times or more. V and J are TRBV25-1 and TRBJ2-2; perhaps TRBD1 as D (7 bases). Germline V gene data show CDR1 as MGHDK and CDR2 as SYGVNS. Between the trimmed V and J ends, which lost 4 bases and 5 bases, there was a span of 17 bases. CDR3 length equals 16 residues. CDR3 DNA sequence: TGTGCCAGCAGTGGGGCCGGACAGGAGGGGACCGGGGAGCTGTTTTTT. The encoded protein is CASSGAGQEGTGELFF. The full variable domain, with the rest looked up from reference TRBV25-1 and TRBJ2-2, is EADIYQTPRYLVIGTGKKITLECSQTMGHDKMYWYQQDPGMELHLIHYSYGVNSTEKGDLSSESTVSRIRTEHFPLTLESARPSHTSQYLCASSGAGQEGTGELFFGEGSRLTVL.

This clonotype was recorded at least ten times. CDR3 DNA: TGTGCCAGCAGCTTAGAGATCCGCCCCTCGGATACGCAGTATTTT. This gives the protein CASSLEIRPSDTQYF. The gene calls are TRBV7-2 and TRBJ2-3; the D is unclear. The CDR3 runs to 15 residues. Germline CDR1 reads SGHTA; CDR2 reads FQGNSA. Trimming took off 1 base at V and 6 bases at J, with 14 bases between the two ends.

The CDR3 is CASTPRGSYEQYF. In DNA, the CDR3 is TGTGCCAGCACCCCACGTGGGTCCTACGAGCAGTACTTC. The chain carries TRBV6-8 and TRBJ2-7; no definite D call. The CDR3 has 13 residues. V was trimmed by 7 bases and J by 1 base, leaving 11 bases between them. Per the germline V gene, CDR1 is MNHGY and CDR2 is SAAAGT.

In DNA, the CDR3 is TGTGCCCCCAAGACGGGACAGGGTCCCCACGAGCAGTACTTC. Amino acid sequence: CAPKTGQGPHEQYF. The rearrangement links TRBV7-3 to TRBJ2-7; 9 bases match TRBD1. The germline CDR1 and CDR2 sequences are SGHTA and FQGTGA. The CDR3 contains 14 residues. The J segment lost 5 bases and the V segment lost 11 bases, leaving 13 bases of the junction unmatched.

A single count supports this clonotype. Possible read error: a much larger clone is one base away. The rearrangement joins TRBV5-1 to TRBJ1-4, with 8 bases identical to TRBD1. The CDR3 contains 15 residues. The germline gives CDR1 SGHRS, CDR2 YFSETQ. J gave up 2 bases and V 4 bases, and 4 bases lay outside the gene matches. For the CDR3, the DNA is TGCGCCAGCAGCGTTACAGGGGGGACTAATGAAAAACTGTTTTTT. It yields the protein CASSVTGGTNEKLFF.

This clonotype was seen a handful of times. This chain uses TRBV29-1 with TRBJ2-1, with D tentatively TRBD2 (5 bases). This CDR3 is built from 14 residues. Trimming took 3 bases from V and 2 from J, leaving 11 bases between them. Looked up from germline, CDR1 is SQVTM and CDR2 is ANQGSEA. CDR3 nucleotides: TGCAGCGTTGAGACCTCCGGGGCCTACAATGAGCAGTTCTTC. Translation: CSVETSGAYNEQFF.

This rearrangement joins TRBV29-1 to TRBJ2-7; D remains ambiguous. V lost 0 bases, J lost 4 bases, and 16 bases lay in between. Germline lookup yields CDR1 SQVTM and CDR2 ANQGSEA. The CDR3 length is 15 residues. CDR3 protein: CSVEDYSGTTYEQYF. CDR3 in DNA: TGCAGCGTTGAAGATTATTCCGGCACAACATACGAGCAGTACTTC.